The 20 T cell receptor beta chains given below trace back to one sample, sequenced in a study of blood T cell repertoires in COVID-19. Sequencing was performed with immunoSEQ multiplex PCR; in TCRdb, only in-frame clones are kept and a portion is missing. The profile shows approximately 120,000 clones, around 83% of them singletons. Source material: PBMCs or T cells enriched from blood (not recorded which). The receptor set was obtained from a man aged 30 to 45 who had recovered from COVID-19.

The chain has TRBV3-1 (or the pseudogene TRBV3-2) and TRBJ2-4, with a tentative D call TRBD1 (6 bases). Per the germline V gene, CDR1 is LGHDT and CDR2 is YNNKEL (reference sequence). Trimming took 4 bases from V and 8 from J, leaving 18 bases between them. This CDR3 comprises 15 residues. The CDR3 DNA reads as TGTGCCAGCAGCCTCACCCCGGACAGAGGGCACATTCAGTACTTC. Its protein product is CASSLTPDRGHIQYF.

This chain connects TRBV6-5 to TRBJ1-1; D remains unclear. This CDR3 is built from 14 residues. Looked up from germline, CDR1 is MNHEY and CDR2 is SVGAGI. V lost 5 bases and J 4 bases, leaving 14 bases between the germline ends. This CDR3 reads CASSPSQASTEAFF. The DNA of the CDR3 is TGTGCCAGCAGTCCATCTCAGGCCTCCACTGAAGCTTTCTTT.

This clone was counted only a few times. V usage is TRBV10-3 and J usage is TRBJ2-1; 11 positions agree with TRBD2. This CDR3 region has 13 residues. Losses at the gene ends were 7 bases for V and 7 bases for J; bases not matched to a gene: 3. CDR1 ENHRY and CDR2 SYGVKD come from the germline V gene. CDR3 sequence (DNA): TGTGCCATCATGACTAGCGGGACAAATGAGCAGTTCTTC. Translation gives CAIMTSGTNEQFF.

This clone has only a few counts. V and J are TRBV5-1 and TRBJ1-1; 7 bases map to TRBD1. The germline gives CDR1 SGHRS, CDR2 YFSETQ. V lost 0 bases and J lost 5; bases outside the gene matches: 7. The CDR3 has 15 residues. DNA of the CDR3: TGCGCCAGCAGCTTGGTGGCAGGGGGTGATACTGAAGCTTTCTTT. This translates into CASSLVAGGDTEAFF. The variable domain in full, completed from reference TRBV5-1 and TRBJ1-1, reads KAGVTQTPRYLIKTRGQQVTLSCSPISGHRSVSWYQQTPGQGLQFLFEYFSETQRNKGNFPGRFSGRQFSNSRSEMNVSTLELGDSALYLCASSLVAGGDTEAFFGQGTRLTVV.

V usage is TRBV7-2 and J usage is TRBJ2-3; 9 nucleotides match TRBD2. The germline CDR1 and CDR2 sequences are SGHTA and FQGNSA. The J segment lost 1 base and the V segment lost 3 bases, leaving 5 bases of the junction unmatched. This CDR3 is 16 amino acids long. The CDR3 loop reads CASSFNQRGGTDTQYF. CDR3 nucleotides: TGTGCCAGCAGCTTTAATCAGCGGGGGGGCACAGATACGCAGTATTTT.

In its sample, this clone was seen once. The chain uses TRBV4-1 and TRBJ1-1; TRBD1 is a possible D gene (5 bases). Germline lookup yields CDR1 MGHRA and CDR2 YSYEKL. CDR3 length: 15 residues. Trimming took off 1 base at V and 1 base at J, with 10 bases between the two ends. In DNA, the CDR3 is TGCGCCAGCAGCCAAGGCACAGGAGAGAACACTGAAGCTTTCTTT. This encodes CASSQGTGENTEAFF.

The V and J genes are TRBV19 and TRBJ2-1; 9 bases are a match to TRBD2. Germline CDR1 reads LNHDA; CDR2 reads SQIVND (reference sequence). The V and J ends lost 3 bases and 5 bases, in that order; junction bases with no gene match: 5. CDR3 length equals 15 residues. The CDR3: CASSMNAGGHNEQFF. The CDR3 bases are TGTGCCAGTAGTATGAATGCGGGAGGGCACAATGAGCAGTTCTTC. Full variable domain (remainder filled in from reference TRBV19 and TRBJ2-1): DGGITQSPKYLFRKEGQNVTLSCEQNLNHDAMYWYRQDPGQGLRLIYYSQIVNDFQKGDIAEGYSVSREKKESFPLTVTSAQKNPTAFYLCASSMNAGGHNEQFFGPGTRLTVL.

Ten or more counts support this clone. The chain carries TRBV6-5 and TRBJ1-6; D is possibly TRBD1 (6 bases). CDR3 length: 14 residues. The germline V gene has CDR1 MNHEY and CDR2 SVGAGI. Trimming shortened V by 8 bases and J by 10 bases, and 18 bases separated the two germline ends. The DNA for the CDR3 is TGTGCCAGCGGGGGGGGGCAGGGTGAATCACCCCTCCACTTT. It codes for CASGGGQGESPLHF.

This sequence joins TRBV29-1 and TRBJ2-1, with D unresolved. Germline V lookup: CDR1 SQVTM, CDR2 ANQGSEA. V lost 5 bases and J 10 bases, leaving 9 bases between the germline ends. The CDR3 length is 10 residues. The CDR3: CSVRTEEQFF. In DNA, the CDR3 is TGCAGCGTTCGTACAGAGGAGCAGTTCTTC.

The chain recombines TRBV18 with TRBJ2-7; D gene unclear. Germline loops: CDR1 KGHSH, CDR2 LQKENI. V was pared by 2 bases and J by 0 bases, with 5 bases between. The CDR3 length is 13 residues. The DNA for the CDR3 is TGTGCCAGCTCACCATCCAGCTCCTACGAGCAGTACGTC. Translated: CASSPSSSYEQYV.

This clone came up once. The genes are TRBV23-1 and TRBJ1-1, with TRBD1 as a possible D gene (5 bases). TRBV23-1 counts as an open reading frame of uncertain function. The CDR3 totals 14 residues. Trimming stripped 8 bases from V and 3 bases from J, with 16 bases between. CDR3 sequence reads: CASPQVGWDTEAFF. The CDR3 DNA reads TGCGCCAGCCCACAGGTGGGCTGGGACACTGAAGCTTTCTTT.

The chain has TRBV10-1 and TRBJ2-5; weak D call: TRBD1 (7 bases). Germline loops: CDR1 WNHNN, CDR2 SYGVQD (reference sequence). V lost 4 bases and J lost 4, with 19 bases in between. This CDR3 is 16 amino acids long. CDR3 sequence (DNA): TGCGCCAGCAGTGGGGGTGGAGGGGGCAATGGAGAGACCCAGTACTTC. Translating gives CASSGGGGGNGETQYF.

The chain uses TRBV3-1 (or the pseudogene TRBV3-2) and TRBJ2-7; D is undetermined. V was pared by 3 bases and J by 0 bases, with 9 bases between. Germline V CDR1 and CDR2: LGHDT, YNNKEL (reference sequence). This CDR3 region has 14 residues. The CDR3 bases are TGTGCCAGCAGCCAGGCGGTGAGCTCCTACGAGCAGTACTTC. It is translated as CASSQAVSSYEQYF.

The chain couples TRBV9 to TRBJ1-3; D perhaps matches TRBD1 (6 bases). Germline V gene data show CDR1 as SGDLS and CDR2 as YYNGEE. There are 15 residues in the CDR3. The V gene lost 0 bases and the J gene lost 0 bases, with 7 bases spanning the gap. This CDR3 is CASSVEGVSGNTIYF. As DNA, the CDR3 is TGTGCCAGCAGCGTAGAGGGGGTCTCTGGAAACACCATATATTTT.

This clone was counted once. The chain couples TRBV3-1 (or the pseudogene TRBV3-2) to TRBJ1-1; perhaps TRBD1 as D (6 bases). V was cut by 5 bases and J by 1 base, with 17 bases left in between. The CDR3 covers 16 residues. Germline CDR1 reads LGHDT; CDR2 reads YNNKEL (reference sequence). The CDR3 region is CASSFGGRQRNTEAFF. Written as DNA, the CDR3 is TGTGCCAGCAGCTTCGGGGGGCGACAGCGGAACACTGAAGCTTTCTTT.

The chain uses TRBV2 and TRBJ1-1, with TRBD1 as a possible D gene (5 bases). This CDR3 has 13 residues. In germline, CDR1 is SNHLY, CDR2 FYNNEI. Trimming cost V 4 bases and J 0 bases, with 6 bases left between them. CDR3 coding DNA: TGTGCCAGCAGTGTAGGGGTGAACACTGAAGCTTTCTTT. Translated, it gives CASSVGVNTEAFF.

The rearrangement links TRBV4-1 to TRBJ1-5; D gene uncertain. The CDR3 length is 14 residues. Trimming removed 0 bases from V and 7 bases from J, with 10 bases in between. CDR1 and CDR2 from the germline V gene are MGHRA and YSYEKL. CDR3 nucleotides: TGCGCCAGCAGCCAAGAGCGGAGTGCGCAGCCCCAGCATTTT. Translating it yields CASSQERSAQPQHF.

The V call is TRBV21-1, the J call TRBJ2-7; the tabulated D call, TRBD1, remains unverified against the DNA. TRBV21-1 is assigned pseudogene status. The CDR3 consists of 13 residues. The chain's CDR3 is CASRDSDTYEQYF. DNA for the CDR3: TGTGCCAGCAGGGACAGTGATACCTACGAGCAGTACTTC.

This clone has a handful of counts. The junction shows a germline mismatch at one end, possibly a read error. The rearrangement uses TRBV5-5 and TRBJ2-1, with 9 bases lining up with TRBD2. This CDR3 has 12 residues. Germline V CDR1 and CDR2: SGHKS, YYEKEE (reference sequence). The CDR3 spells CASSPQGTSFLF. The CDR3 coding sequence is TGTGCCAGCAGCCCGCAGGGGACTAGCTTCCTCTTC.

The gene calls are TRBV15 and TRBJ2-5; 11 bases line up with TRBD2. V was clipped by 3 bases and J by 4 bases; unmatched bases: 4. Per the germline V gene, CDR1 is LNHNV and CDR2 is YYDKDF (reference sequence). This CDR3 comprises 15 residues. The CDR3 sequence is CATSRRSGGAETQYF. The CDR3, as DNA: TGTGCCACCAGCAGGCGTAGCGGGGGGGCAGAGACCCAGTACTTC.